The 16 T cell receptor beta chains reported below all come from one sample, sequenced in a study of PD-L1 blockade in urothelial cancer. Sequenced by immunoSEQ multiplex PCR; TCRdb stores in-frame clones only, minus some. Of roughly 48,000 clones listed, 84% are singletons. Source: PBMCs, taken around atezolizumab (anti-PD-L1) treatment. The receptors here all came from a man in his forties with urothelial cancer.

DNA for the CDR3: TGTGCCACCCACTCCGGAAAACTGTTTTTT. This encodes CATHSGKLFF. The chain employs TRBV19 and TRBJ1-4; no clear D. CDR3 length: 10 residues. The germline V and J ends were trimmed by 10 bases and 10 bases, with 10 bases remaining between them. CDR1 is LNHDA, CDR2 SQIVND, per germline (reference sequence).

The CDR3 DNA sequence: TGTGCCAGCAGTTCACGGACAGGGAACAATGAGCAGTTCTTC. It is translated as CASSSRTGNNEQFF. V and J are TRBV28 and TRBJ2-1, with TRBD1 matching over 8 bases. Losses at the gene ends were 4 bases for V and 5 bases for J; bases not matched to a gene: 4. The CDR3 extends over 14 amino acids. CDR1 is MDHEN, CDR2 SYDVKM, per germline.

CDR3 in DNA: TGCAGCGTTCAGGGGCTAGGCTACGAGCAGTACTTC. As protein: CSVQGLGYEQYF. V gene TRBV29-1 combines with J gene TRBJ2-7; perhaps TRBD1 as D (6 bases). This CDR3 is built from 12 residues. Looked up from germline, CDR1 is SQVTM and CDR2 is ANQGSEA. Trimming left V 5 bases short and J 3 bases short, with 11 bases between.

This sequence joins TRBV19 and TRBJ2-2; 9 nucleotides line up with TRBD1. Germline V gene lookup returns CDR1 LNHDA and CDR2 SQIVND (reference sequence). Unmatched junction bases numbered 4, after V lost 3 bases and J lost 2 bases. This CDR3 is built from 16 residues. CDR3 nucleotide sequence: TGTGCCAGTAGTATCCTGACAGGGGGAAACACCGGGGAGCTGTTTTTT. This codes for CASSILTGGNTGELFF.

The gene calls are TRBV6-6 and TRBJ2-7; 8 bases are shared with TRBD1. Germline-derived CDR1 and CDR2 are MNHNY and SVGAGI (reference sequence). CDR3 length: 15 residues. The V gene end was trimmed by 1 base and the J gene end by 7 bases; junction bases not matched to a gene: 9. In DNA form, the CDR3 reads TGTGCCAGCAGTTACTACCCAGGGGGCGGTTGGGAGCAGTACTTC. Protein sequence: CASSYYPGGGWEQYF.

This rearrangement joins TRBV7-2 to TRBJ1-2; 9 positions agree with TRBD1. The CDR3 has 14 residues. Trimming removed 2 bases from V and 8 bases from J; junction bases left unmatched: 6. Germline assignment: CDR1 SGHTA and CDR2 FQGNSA. CDR3 coding DNA: TGTGCCAGCAGCTTACACACAGGGGGCAGAGGCTACACCTTC. Translating it yields CASSLHTGGRGYTF.

The chain joins TRBV30 to TRBJ2-7, with 7 nucleotides matching TRBD2. Germline-derived CDR1 and CDR2 are GTSNPN and SVGIG (reference sequence). The CDR3 length is 13 residues. V was clipped by 8 bases and J by 3 bases; unmatched bases: 10. CDR3 sequence (DNA): TGTGCCCAATCGGGGGGAGAGGTCTACGAGCAGTACTTC. Amino acid sequence: CAQSGGEVYEQYF.

The chain combines TRBV11-2 with TRBJ2-1, with TRBD1 identical over 10 bases. V shed 10 bases, J shed 4 bases, and the junction held 7 bases outside the gene matches. Germline V lookup: CDR1 SGHAT, CDR2 FQNNGV. This CDR3 spans 14 amino acids. The CDR3 nucleotides are TGTGCCAACGGGAGGACAGGGGGGTACAATGAGCAGTTCTTC. It codes for CANGRTGGYNEQFF.

This clone was seen a single time. V gene TRBV18 combines with J gene TRBJ2-3; 8 bases line up with TRBD2. Trimming at V came to 3 bases and at J to 6 bases, leaving 8 bases not matched to a gene. The CDR3 is 15 amino acids. Germline V gene sequence: CDR1 KGHSH, CDR2 LQKENI. Here the CDR3 DNA reads TGTGCCAGCTCACCGGAGCGGGAGCGGGGGGATACGCAGTATTTT. Encoded protein: CASSPERERGDTQYF.

The V gene is TRBV5-1, the J gene TRBJ1-4; D unclear. Trimming stripped 1 base from V and 7 bases from J, with 14 bases between. This CDR3 spans 15 amino acids. The germline gives CDR1 SGHRS, CDR2 YFSETQ. The CDR3 loop reads CASSLTPGGGEKLFF. The CDR3 region has the DNA TGCGCCAGCAGCTTGACCCCTGGAGGAGGTGAAAAACTGTTTTTT.

A few counts support this clone. The sample carries other DNA sequences with the same CDR3. The J gene is TRBJ1-1, the V gene TRBV5-1; D might be TRBD1 (6 bases). CDR1 SGHRS and CDR2 YFSETQ come from the germline V gene. The CDR3 is 12 amino acids. V gave up 0 bases and J gave up 8 bases, with 8 bases separating them. The CDR3 spells CASSLGTGEAFF. DNA for the CDR3: TGCGCCAGCAGCTTGGGTACAGGGGAAGCTTTCTTT.

V is TRBV11-2 and J is TRBJ2-1; 7 bases are a match to TRBD2. CDR1 and CDR2 from the germline V gene are SGHAT and FQNNGV. This CDR3 is 13 amino acids long. The J segment lost 10 bases and the V segment lost 4 bases, leaving 7 bases of the junction unmatched. This CDR3 is CASSWGGDGEQFF. The CDR3 DNA follows: TGTGCCAGCAGCTGGGGGGGGGATGGGGAGCAGTTCTTC.

The chain carries TRBV5-6 and TRBJ1-1; 7 positions agree with TRBD1. J lost 4 bases, V lost 0 bases, and 9 bases had no gene match. Germline CDR1 and CDR2: SGHDT and YYEEEE. This CDR3 contains 16 residues. The CDR3 DNA is TGTGCCAGCAGCTTGGTAGGCCCAGGGGGTAGCACTGAAGCTTTCTTT. Translated: CASSLVGPGGSTEAFF.

This sequence joins TRBV7-6 and TRBJ2-1; the match to TRBD2 covers 7 bases. This CDR3 region has 13 residues. J was trimmed by 9 bases and V by 1 base; bases with no gene match: 3. The germline gives CDR1 SGHVS, CDR2 FNYEAQ. CDR3 DNA sequence: TGTGCCAGCAGCTTAGGGTCGGGGGGTGAGCAGTTCTTC. It encodes CASSLGSGGEQFF. The complete variable domain, with remaining parts taken from reference TRBV7-6 and TRBJ2-1, reads GAGVSQSPRYKVTKRGQDVALRCDPISGHVSLYWYRQALGQGPEFLTYFNYEAQQDKSGLPNDRFSAERPEGSISTLTIQRTEQRDSAMYRCASSLGSGGEQFFGPGTRLTVL.

This chain uses TRBV11-3 with TRBJ2-7; a possible D gene is TRBD1 (6 bases). Between the trimmed V and J ends, which lost 1 base and 0 bases, there was a span of 10 bases. In germline, CDR1 is SGHNT, CDR2 YENEEA. CDR3 length equals 15 residues. The CDR3 coding sequence is TGTGCCAGCAGCTTAGGTCGGGACAACTCCTACGAGCAGTACTTC. Translation gives CASSLGRDNSYEQYF.

The chain links TRBV7-2 to TRBJ2-2; TRBD1 matches at 7 bases. CDR1 is SGHTA, CDR2 FQGNSA, per germline. CDR3 length equals 16 residues. The trim removed 5 bases at V and 0 bases at J, leaving 6 bases unmatched. CDR3 in amino acids: CASSPRQGSNTGELFF. The CDR3 nucleotides are TGTGCCAGCAGCCCTCGACAGGGATCGAACACCGGGGAGCTGTTTTTT.